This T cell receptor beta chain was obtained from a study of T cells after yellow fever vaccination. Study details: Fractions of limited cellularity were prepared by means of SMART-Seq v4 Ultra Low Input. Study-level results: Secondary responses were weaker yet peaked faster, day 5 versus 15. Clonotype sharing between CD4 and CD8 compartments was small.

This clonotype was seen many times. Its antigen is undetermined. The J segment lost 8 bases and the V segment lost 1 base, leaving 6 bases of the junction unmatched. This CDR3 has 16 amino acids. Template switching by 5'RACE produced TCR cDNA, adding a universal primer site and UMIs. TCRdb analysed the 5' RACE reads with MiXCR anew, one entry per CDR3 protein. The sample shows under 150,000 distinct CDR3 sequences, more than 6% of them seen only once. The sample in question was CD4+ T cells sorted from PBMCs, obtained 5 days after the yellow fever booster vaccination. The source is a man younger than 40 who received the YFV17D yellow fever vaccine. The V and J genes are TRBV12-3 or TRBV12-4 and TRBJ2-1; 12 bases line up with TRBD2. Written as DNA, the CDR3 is TGTGCCAGCAGTTTAGAAGGACTAGCGGGATCGTATGAGCAGTTCTTC. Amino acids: CASSLEGLAGSYEQFF.